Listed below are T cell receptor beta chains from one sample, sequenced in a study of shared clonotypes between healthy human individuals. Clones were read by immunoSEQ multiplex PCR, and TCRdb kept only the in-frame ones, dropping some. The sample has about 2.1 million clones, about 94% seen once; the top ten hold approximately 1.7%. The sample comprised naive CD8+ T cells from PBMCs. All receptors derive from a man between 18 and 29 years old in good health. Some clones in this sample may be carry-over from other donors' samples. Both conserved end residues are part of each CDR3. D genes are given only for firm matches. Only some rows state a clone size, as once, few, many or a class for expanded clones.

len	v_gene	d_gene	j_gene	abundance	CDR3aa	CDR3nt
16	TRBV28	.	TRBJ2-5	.	CASSLRELIPRETQYF	TGTGCCAGCAGTTTAAGGGAGCTTATCCCGCGGGAGACCCAGTACTTC
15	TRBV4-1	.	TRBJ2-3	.	CASSLGATSTDTQYF	TGCGCCAGCAGCCTCGGGGCGACTAGCACAGATACGCAGTATTTT
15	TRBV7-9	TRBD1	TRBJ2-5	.	CASSFLGQGEETQYF	TGTGCCAGCAGCTTTTTGGGACAGGGAGAAGAGACCCAGTACTTC
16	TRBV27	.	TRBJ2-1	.	CASSYNSGIAYNEQFF	TGTGCCAGCAGTTATAATTCGGGGATCGCCTACAATGAGCAGTTCTTC
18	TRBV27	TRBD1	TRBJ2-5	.	CASSEKSYRDRGQETQYF	TGTGCCAGCAGTGAAAAGAGTTACCGGGACAGGGGTCAAGAGACCCAGTACTTC
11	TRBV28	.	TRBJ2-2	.	CASSLSGELFF	TGTGCCAGCAGTTTAAGCGGGGAGCTGTTTTTT
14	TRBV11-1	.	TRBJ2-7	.	CASSFGGEAYEQYF	TGTGCCAGCAGCTTCGGGGGCGAGGCCTACGAGCAGTACTTC
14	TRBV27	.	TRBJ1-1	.	CASSVTAGYTEAFF	TGTGCCAGCAGCGTGACCGCGGGGTACACTGAAGCTTTCTTT
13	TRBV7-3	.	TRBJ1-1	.	CASSLTGGLEAFF	TGTGCCAGCAGCTTAACGGGGGGACTCGAAGCTTTCTTT
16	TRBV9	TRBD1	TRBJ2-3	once	CASSGLDRGLGDTQYF	TGTGCCAGCAGCGGGCTCGACAGGGGCTTGGGAGATACGCAGTATTTT
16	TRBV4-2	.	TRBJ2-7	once	CASSQEGVAAFHEQYF	TGTGCCAGCAGCCAAGAGGGAGTGGCCGCTTTTCACGAGCAGTACTTC
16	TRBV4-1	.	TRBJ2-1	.	CASSLPEGGTYNEQFF	TGCGCCAGCAGCCTACCGGAGGGGGGGACCTACAATGAGCAGTTCTTC
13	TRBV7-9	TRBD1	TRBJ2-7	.	CASRGQGAYEQYF	TGTGCCAGCAGAGGACAGGGTGCCTACGAGCAGTACTTC
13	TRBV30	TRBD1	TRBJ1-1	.	CAWSDRGNTEAFF	TGTGCCTGGAGTGACAGGGGGAACACTGAAGCTTTCTTT
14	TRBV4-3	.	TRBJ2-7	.	CASSPGTGAYEQYF	TGCGCCAGCAGCCCAGGGACGGGGGCCTACGAGCAGTACTTC
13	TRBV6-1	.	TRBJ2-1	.	CASSEGKGGSRFF	TGTGCCAGCAGTGAGGGGAAGGGCGGGTCGCGATTCTTC
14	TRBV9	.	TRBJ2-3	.	CASSAQKNTDTQYF	TGTGCCAGCAGCGCCCAAAAAAACACAGATACGCAGTATTTT
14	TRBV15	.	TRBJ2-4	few	CATNSGGEGGIQYF	TGTGCCACCAATTCGGGCGGGGAAGGTGGCATTCAGTACTTC
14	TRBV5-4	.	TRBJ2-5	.	CAFNSREPEETQYF	TGTGCCTTCAACTCACGGGAGCCGGAAGAGACCCAGTACTTC
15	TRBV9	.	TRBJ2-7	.	CASSPPLGRAYEQYF	TGTGCCAGCAGCCCCCCGTTGGGTCGAGCCTACGAGCAGTACTTC
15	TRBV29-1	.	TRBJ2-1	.	CSVEAGISSYNEQFF	TGCAGCGTTGAAGCCGGGATCAGCTCCTACAATGAGCAGTTCTTC
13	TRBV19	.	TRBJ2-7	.	CASSMVGAYEQYF	TGTGCCAGTAGTATGGTCGGGGCCTACGAGCAGTACTTC
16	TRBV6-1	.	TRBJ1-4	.	CASSVLGLPVGEAVFF	TGTGCCAGCAGTGTCCTCGGGCTCCCCGTAGGGGAAGCGGTGTTTTTT
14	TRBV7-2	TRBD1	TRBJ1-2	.	CASSLTSGGYGYTF	TGTGCCAGCAGCTTAACTTCAGGGGGCTATGGCTACACCTTC
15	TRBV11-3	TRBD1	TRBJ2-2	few	CASSPDRGGTGELFF	TGTGCCAGCAGCCCCGACAGGGGAGGCACCGGGGAGCTGTTTTTT
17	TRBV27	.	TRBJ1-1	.	CASSLIRVRGRAPEAFF	TGTGCCAGCAGTCTTATACGTGTTCGTGGCAGGGCTCCTGAAGCTTTCTTT
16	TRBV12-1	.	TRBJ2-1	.	CASSIRLAGTYNEQFF	TGTGCCAGCAGCATAAGACTAGCGGGGACCTACAATGAGCAGTTCTTC
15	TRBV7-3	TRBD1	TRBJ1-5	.	CASSLANRGNQPQHF	TGTGCCAGCAGCTTAGCTAACAGGGGAAATCAGCCCCAGCATTTT
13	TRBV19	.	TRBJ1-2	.	CASSIDLSGGYTF	TGTGCCAGTAGTATAGATCTATCGGGAGGCTACACCTTC
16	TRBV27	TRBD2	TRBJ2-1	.	CASSFQTSGSYNEQFF	TGTGCCAGCAGTTTTCAGACTAGCGGGTCCTACAATGAGCAGTTCTTC
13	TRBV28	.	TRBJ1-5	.	CASRQGRNQPQHF	TGTGCCAGCAGACAGGGACGCAATCAGCCCCAGCATTTT
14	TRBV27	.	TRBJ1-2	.	CASSLQGSNYGYTF	TGTGCCAGCAGTTTACAGGGTTCAAACTATGGCTACACCTTC
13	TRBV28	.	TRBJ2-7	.	CATNRGADYEQYF	TGTGCCACCAACCGGGGGGCGGACTACGAGCAGTACTTC